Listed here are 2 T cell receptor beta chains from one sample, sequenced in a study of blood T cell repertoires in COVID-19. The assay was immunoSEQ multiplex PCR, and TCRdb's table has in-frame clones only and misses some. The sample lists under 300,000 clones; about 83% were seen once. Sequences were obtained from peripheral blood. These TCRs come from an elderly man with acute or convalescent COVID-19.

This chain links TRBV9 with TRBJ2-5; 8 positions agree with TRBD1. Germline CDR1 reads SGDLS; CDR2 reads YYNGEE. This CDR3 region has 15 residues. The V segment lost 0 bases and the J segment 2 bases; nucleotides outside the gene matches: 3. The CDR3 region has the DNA TGTGCCAGCAGCGTAGGGACAGGGACACAAGAGACCCAGTACTTC. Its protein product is CASSVGTGTQETQYF.

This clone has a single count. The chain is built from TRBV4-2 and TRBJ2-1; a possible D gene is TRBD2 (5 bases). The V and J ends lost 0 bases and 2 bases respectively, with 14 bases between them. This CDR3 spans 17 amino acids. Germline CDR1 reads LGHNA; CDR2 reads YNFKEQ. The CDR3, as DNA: TGTGCCAGCAGCCAAGACGGAGGAGCGGACCCCTACAATGAGCAGTTCTTC. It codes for CASSQDGGADPYNEQFF.